This T cell receptor beta chain is from a study of blood T cell repertoires in COVID-19. TCRdb's table, derived via immunoSEQ multiplex PCR, lists solely in-frame clones and lacks some. The table lists over 110,000 clones, approximately 89% of them singletons. The CDR3 loop spans 17 amino acids. Germline trimming cut 2 bases from V and 0 bases from J; bases unmatched to any gene: 4. Germline CDR1 and CDR2: ENHRY and SYGVKD. The sample consisted of peripheral blood. The chain joins TRBV10-3 to TRBJ1-3; 10 bases align to TRBD1. The origin of this receptor is a human donor in a cohort sampled during active COVID-19. The CDR3: CAISEGTGASSGNTIYF. The CDR3 DNA reads TGTGCCATCAGTGAGGGGACAGGGGCCAGCTCTGGAAACACCATATATTTT.